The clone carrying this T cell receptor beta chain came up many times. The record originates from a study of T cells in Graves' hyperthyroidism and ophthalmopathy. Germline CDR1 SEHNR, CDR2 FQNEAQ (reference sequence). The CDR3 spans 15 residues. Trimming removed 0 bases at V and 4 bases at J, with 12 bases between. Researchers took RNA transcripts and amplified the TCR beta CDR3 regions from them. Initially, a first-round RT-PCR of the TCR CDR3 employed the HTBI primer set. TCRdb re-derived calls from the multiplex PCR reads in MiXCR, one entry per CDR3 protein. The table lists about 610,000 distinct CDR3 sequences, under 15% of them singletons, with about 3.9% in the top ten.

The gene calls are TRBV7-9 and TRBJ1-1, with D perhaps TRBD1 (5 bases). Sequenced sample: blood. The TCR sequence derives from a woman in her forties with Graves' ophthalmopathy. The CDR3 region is CASSLAMGGLTEAFF. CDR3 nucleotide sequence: TGTGCCAGCAGCTTAGCAATGGGGGGACTCACTGAAGCTTTCTTT.